Each of the 5 T cell receptor beta chains below was sequenced from the same sample in a study of shared clonotypes between healthy human individuals (TCRdb year 2020). The library was generated by the immunoSEQ multiplex PCR assay. TCRdb stores this immuneACCESS table with in-frame sequences only. Part of the clones is absent; in the studies checked, under half of the shortfall reflects unresolved V genes, and no reason is known for the rest. Present in this sample are over a million clones, around 82% of which were seen just once. Clones ranked in the top ten supply 0.55% to 0.7% of the sample. The specimen was memory CD4+ T cells from PBMCs. Per the publication, the cell subset or site label means: CD45RA-negative fraction. These receptor sequences come from a young man in good health. Some clones in this sample may be carry-over from other donors' samples.

The chain links TRBV5-1 to TRBJ2-3; no reliable D call. CDR1 and CDR2 from the germline V gene are SGHRS and YFSETQ. Trimming removed 0 bases at V and 5 bases at J, with 7 bases between. CDR3 length: 13 residues. The CDR3 nucleotides are TGCGCCAGCAGCTTGGGGCAGCAAGATACGCAGTATTTT. Protein sequence: CASSLGQQDTQYF.

This chain uses TRBV5-6 with TRBJ2-3, with unresolved D. Trimming took off 1 base at V and 2 bases at J, with 2 bases between the two ends. CDR3 length equals 12 residues. CDR1 is SGHDT and CDR2 is YYEEEE in the germline V gene. CDR3 in DNA: TGTGCCAGCAGCTTGTTCACAGATACGCAGTATTTT. Protein: CASSLFTDTQYF.

This clone was picked up a small number of times. The chain recombines TRBV27 with TRBJ2-2; D perhaps matches TRBD2 (6 bases). CDR1 is MNHEY and CDR2 is SMNVEV in the germline V gene (reference sequence). The CDR3 contains 14 residues. Trimming shortened V by 5 bases and J by 6 bases, and 13 bases separated the two germline ends. In nucleotides, the CDR3 is TGTGCCAGCAGTGTGAGGGCTAGCGCCGGGGAGCTGTTTTTT. The encoded protein is CASSVRASAGELFF.

In its sample, this clone was seen a few times. V gene TRBV21-1 combines with J gene TRBJ2-5; TRBD2, as called in the table, went unchecked against the DNA. TRBV21-1 is designated a pseudogene. The CDR3 has 16 residues. CDR3 DNA: TGTGCCAGCAGCAGGGGACTAGCGGGGTGGGAGGAGACCCAGTACTTC. It encodes CASSRGLAGWEETQYF.

The chain combines TRBV30 with TRBJ1-1; D unresolved. Per the germline V gene, CDR1 is GTSNPN and CDR2 is SVGIG (reference sequence). The CDR3 runs to 12 residues. The V end was cut by 4 bases, the J end by 8 bases, with 14 bases between. The DNA of the CDR3 is TGTGCCTGGACATCCTGGGGTCCCGAAGCTTTCTTT. Its protein product is CAWTSWGPEAFF.